This TCR beta chain was sequenced in a study of vaccination and CD4 T cells after COVID-19. Notes on this clonotype: As yet, its antigen is unknown.

Treatment noted: roughly ten-day PBMC culture with coronavirus spike peptide pools or control peptides (ViraFEST assay). The study sequenced cultured CD4+ T cell DNA using the Oncomine TCR Beta short-read assay. TCRdb independently ran MiXCR on the PCR reads; one entry per CDR3 protein. The repertoire holds 13,000 or so distinct CDR3 sequences, with roughly 39% as singletons. V shed 5 bases and J 5 bases; nucleotides not matched to a gene: 6. The CDR3 loop spans 16 amino acids. From germline, CDR1 is SGHVS and CDR2 FQNEAQ. The clonotype originates from a human donor who had recovered from COVID-19. The chain couples TRBV7-8 to TRBJ2-1; 13 bases line up with TRBD2. The sequencing sample was made of CD4+ T cells from blood, cultured in vitro. DNA for the CDR3: TGTGCCAGCAGCCAACGCGGACTAGCGGGGGACAATGAGCAGTTCTTC. It is translated as CASSQRGLAGDNEQFF. The variable domain in full, completed from reference TRBV7-8 and TRBJ2-1, reads GAGVSQSPRYKVAKRGQDVALRCDPISGHVSLFWYQQALGQGPEFLTYFQNEAQLDKSGLPSDRFFAERPEGSVSTLKIQRTQQEDSAVYLCASSQRGLAGDNEQFFGPGTRLTVL.